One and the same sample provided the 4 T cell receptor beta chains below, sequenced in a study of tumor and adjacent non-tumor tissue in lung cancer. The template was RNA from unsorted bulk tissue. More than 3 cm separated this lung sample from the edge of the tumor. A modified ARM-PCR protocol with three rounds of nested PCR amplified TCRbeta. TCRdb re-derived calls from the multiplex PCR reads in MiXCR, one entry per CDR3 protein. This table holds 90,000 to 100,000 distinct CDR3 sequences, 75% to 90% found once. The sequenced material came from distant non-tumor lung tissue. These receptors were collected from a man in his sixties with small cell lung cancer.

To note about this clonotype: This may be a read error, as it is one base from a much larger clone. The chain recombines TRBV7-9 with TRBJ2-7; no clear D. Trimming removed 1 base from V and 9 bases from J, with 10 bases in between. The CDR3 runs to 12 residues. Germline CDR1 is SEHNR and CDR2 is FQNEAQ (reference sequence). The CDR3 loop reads CASSLGYSVQYF. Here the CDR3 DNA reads TGTGCCAGCAGCTTAGGTTATTCCGTGCAGTACTTC.

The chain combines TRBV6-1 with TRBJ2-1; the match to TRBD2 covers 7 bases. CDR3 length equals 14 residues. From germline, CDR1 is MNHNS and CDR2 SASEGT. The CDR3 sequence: CGRTSETSYNEQFF. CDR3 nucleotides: TGTGGCAGAACTAGCGAAACCTCCTACAATGAGCAGTTCTTC.

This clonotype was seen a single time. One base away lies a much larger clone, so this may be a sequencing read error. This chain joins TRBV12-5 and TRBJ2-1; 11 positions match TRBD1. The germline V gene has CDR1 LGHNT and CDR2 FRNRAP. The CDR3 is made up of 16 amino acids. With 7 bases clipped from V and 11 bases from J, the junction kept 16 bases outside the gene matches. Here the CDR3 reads CASAVAWGQGVYKQFF. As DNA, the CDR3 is TGTGCTAGTGCTGTGGCTTGGGGACAGGGGGTTTATAAGCAGTTCTTC.

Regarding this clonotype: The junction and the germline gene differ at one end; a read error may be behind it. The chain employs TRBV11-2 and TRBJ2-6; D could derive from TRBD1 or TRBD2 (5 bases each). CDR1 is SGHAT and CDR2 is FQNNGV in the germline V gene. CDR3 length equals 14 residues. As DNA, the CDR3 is TGTGCCACGAGCAAGGGATCCGGGGCCAACGTCCTTACTTTC. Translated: CATSKGSGANVLTF.